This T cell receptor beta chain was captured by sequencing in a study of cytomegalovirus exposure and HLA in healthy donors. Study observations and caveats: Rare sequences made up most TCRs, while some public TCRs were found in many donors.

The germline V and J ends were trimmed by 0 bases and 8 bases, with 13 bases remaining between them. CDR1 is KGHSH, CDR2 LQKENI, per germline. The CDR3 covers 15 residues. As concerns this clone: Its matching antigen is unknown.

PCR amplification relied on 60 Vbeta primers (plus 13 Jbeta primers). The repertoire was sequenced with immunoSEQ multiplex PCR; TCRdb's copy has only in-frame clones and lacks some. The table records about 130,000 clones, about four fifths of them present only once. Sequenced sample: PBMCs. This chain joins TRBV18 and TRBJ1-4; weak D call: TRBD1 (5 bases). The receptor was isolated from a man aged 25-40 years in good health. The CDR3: CASSPPQGNPEKLFF. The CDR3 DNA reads TGTGCCAGCTCACCACCCCAGGGTAACCCAGAAAAACTGTTTTTT. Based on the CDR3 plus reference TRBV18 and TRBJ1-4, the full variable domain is NAGVMQNPRHLVRRRGQEARLRCSPMKGHSHVYWYRQLPEEGLKFMVYLQKENIIDESGMPKERFSAEFPKEGPSILRIQQVVRGDSAAYFCASSPPQGNPEKLFFGSGTQLSVL.